This TCR beta chain was recorded in a study of blood T cells in healthy people across ages. Study summary: Template switching captured about one barcoded beta molecule per two T cells.

To note about this clonotype: Its antigen is unidentified.

It was with a sample-barcoded 5' primer and a J-beta primer mix that a second PCR of roughly 7 to 12 cycles was run. TCRdb reprocessed the 5' RACE reads with MiXCR, giving one entry per CDR3 protein. This sample has hundreds of thousands of distinct CDR3 sequences, with 45% to 50% found just once. Study-wide points: Aged donors had fewer naive CD4+ cells and lower diversity than long-lived donors. A conclusive naive versus antigen-experienced comparison was prevented by the unsorted PBMCs.

There are 14 residues in the CDR3. CDR1 is MNHEY, CDR2 SMNVEV, per germline (reference sequence). Between the trimmed V and J ends, which lost 5 bases and 5 bases, there was a span of 15 bases. This chain links TRBV27 with TRBJ2-5; tentatively, D is TRBD2 (6 bases). This sequence was found in an older woman in good health. The sequencing sample was made of blood. The chain's CDR3 is CASSPYRRAETQYF. DNA of the CDR3: TGTGCCAGCAGTCCCTACAGGAGGGCGGAGACCCAGTACTTC.